This paragraph reports one TCR beta chain. Use of 60 Vbeta and 13 Jbeta primers characterized the PCR. The method was immunoSEQ multiplex PCR; TCRdb's version includes in-frame clones alone and lacks a portion of them. The table includes about 120,000 clones, around 80% detected once. In germline, CDR1 is MNHEY, CDR2 SMNVEV (reference sequence). The CDR3 has 15 residues. The V end lost 7 bases, the J end lost 3 bases, and 18 bases lay between the germline ends. The source of the sample is a study of cytomegalovirus exposure and HLA in healthy donors. Sequences were obtained from PBMCs. This chain connects TRBV27 to TRBJ1-1, with TRBD1 as a possible D gene (6 bases). This TCR was recovered from a man aged 25 to 40 in good health and CMV-seropositive. CDR3 nucleotide sequence: TGTGCCAGCACCCCTCGGGGGGGCCGGGACACTGAAGCTTTCTTT. Protein: CASTPRGGRDTEAFF.